Listed below are T cell receptor beta chains from one sample, sequenced in a study of cytomegalovirus exposure and HLA in healthy donors. Using immunoSEQ multiplex PCR, the repertoire was profiled, and TCRdb retains in-frame clones only, with some absent. The sample has 150,000 or so clones; 86% are singletons. Material for sequencing was PBMCs. The receptor set was obtained from a human donor in good health. Both conserved end residues are trimmed from each CDR3. D genes are given only for firm matches. Rows may omit the clone size; those that give it use once, few, many or a size class.

>TRBD2|NA|TRBV11-2|TRBJ2-1
ASSQGLAGTNEQF
>NA|NA|TRBV15|TRBJ1-3
ATSTNQRDTIY
>NA|NA|TRBV4-2|TRBJ2-7
ASSQDPVIRNEQY
>TRBD1|NA|TRBV10-3|TRBJ1-2
AISERDSNYGYT
>NA|NA|TRBV6-1|TRBJ1-6
ASSVGPGDSPLH
>TRBD1|once|TRBV2|TRBJ1-5
ASSVGQGAIQPQH
>NA|NA|TRBV11-2|TRBJ1-1
ASSSGVWEYEAF
>NA|once|TRBV6-1|TRBJ2-4
ASSSGGLAKNIQY
>TRBD1|NA|TRBV19|TRBJ1-2
ASSTRPGDRGWNYGYT
>NA|few|TRBV7-3|TRBJ1-2
ASSLGQGRSYT
>NA|NA|TRBV6-5|TRBJ1-1
ASSYRPGGMNTEAF
>TRBD1|NA|TRBV30|TRBJ1-2
AWVPIDRAFIAGYT
>TRBD1|few|TRBV6-1|TRBJ1-5
ASSEEGQGGQPQH
>TRBD2|NA|TRBV29-1|TRBJ2-1
SVPRGGNGNEQF
>NA|once|TRBV7-2|TRBJ1-1
ASRGSGFLEAF
>TRBD2|few|TRBV5-1|TRBJ2-7
ASSGTSGGYEQY